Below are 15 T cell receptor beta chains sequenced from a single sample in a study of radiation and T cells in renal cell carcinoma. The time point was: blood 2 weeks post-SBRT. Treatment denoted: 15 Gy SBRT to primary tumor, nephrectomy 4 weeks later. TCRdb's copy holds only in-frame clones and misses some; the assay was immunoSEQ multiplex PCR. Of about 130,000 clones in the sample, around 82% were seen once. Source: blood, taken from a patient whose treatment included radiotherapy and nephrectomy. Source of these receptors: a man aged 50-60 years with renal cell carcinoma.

The CDR3 reads CASSKVGGSLTYEQYF. CDR3 in DNA: TGTGCCAGCAGCAAAGTAGGGGGATCTTTAACCTACGAGCAGTACTTC. The chain combines TRBV21-1 with TRBJ2-7; TRBD1 is the table's D call and was not checked against the DNA. TRBV21-1 is given as a pseudogene. This CDR3 has 16 residues.

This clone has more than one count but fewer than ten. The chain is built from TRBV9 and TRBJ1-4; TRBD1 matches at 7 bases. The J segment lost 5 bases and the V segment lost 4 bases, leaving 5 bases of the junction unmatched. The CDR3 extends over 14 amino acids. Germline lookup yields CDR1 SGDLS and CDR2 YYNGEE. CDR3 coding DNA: TGTGCCAGCAGCTCGGGACAGTCAAATGAAAAACTGTTTTTT. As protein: CASSSGQSNEKLFF.

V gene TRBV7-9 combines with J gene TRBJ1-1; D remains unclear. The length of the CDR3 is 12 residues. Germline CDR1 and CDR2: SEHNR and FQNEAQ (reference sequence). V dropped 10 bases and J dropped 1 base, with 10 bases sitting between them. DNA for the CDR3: TGTGCCACCACCCGGGGGAACACTGAAGCTTTCTTT. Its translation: CATTRGNTEAFF.

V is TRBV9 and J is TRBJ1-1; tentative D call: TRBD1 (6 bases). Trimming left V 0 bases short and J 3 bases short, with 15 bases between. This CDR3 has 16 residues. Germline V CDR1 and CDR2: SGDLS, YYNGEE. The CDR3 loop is CASSVGIQQGDTEAFF. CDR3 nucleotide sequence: TGTGCCAGCAGCGTAGGAATTCAACAGGGTGACACTGAAGCTTTCTTT.

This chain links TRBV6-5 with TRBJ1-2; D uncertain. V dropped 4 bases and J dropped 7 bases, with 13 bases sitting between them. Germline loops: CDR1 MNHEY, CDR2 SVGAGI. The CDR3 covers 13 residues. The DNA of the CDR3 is TGTGCCAGCAGTTTCTTACAACAGAGTGGCTACACCTTC. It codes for CASSFLQQSGYTF.

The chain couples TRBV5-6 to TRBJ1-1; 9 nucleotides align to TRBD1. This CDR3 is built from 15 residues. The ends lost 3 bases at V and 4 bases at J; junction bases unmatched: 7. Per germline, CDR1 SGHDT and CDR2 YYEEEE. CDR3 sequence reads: CASSSRPTGGTEAFF. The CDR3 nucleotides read TGTGCCAGCAGCTCACGCCCGACAGGGGGCACTGAAGCTTTCTTT.

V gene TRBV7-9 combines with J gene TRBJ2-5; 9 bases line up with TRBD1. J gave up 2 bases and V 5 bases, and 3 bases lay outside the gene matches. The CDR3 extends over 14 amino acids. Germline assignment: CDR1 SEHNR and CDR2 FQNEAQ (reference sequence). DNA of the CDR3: TGTGCCAGCAGCACTGGGACAGGGCAAGAGACCCAGTACTTC. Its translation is CASSTGTGQETQYF.

The DNA for the CDR3 is TGTGCCAGCAGCTTGTCCGCAGATACGCAGTATTTT. Residues: CASSLSADTQYF. This chain links TRBV5-5 with TRBJ2-3; D gene unclear. This CDR3 is 12 amino acids long. The V and J ends lost 1 base and 4 bases respectively, with 4 bases between them. Germline V CDR1 and CDR2: SGHKS, YYEKEE (reference sequence).

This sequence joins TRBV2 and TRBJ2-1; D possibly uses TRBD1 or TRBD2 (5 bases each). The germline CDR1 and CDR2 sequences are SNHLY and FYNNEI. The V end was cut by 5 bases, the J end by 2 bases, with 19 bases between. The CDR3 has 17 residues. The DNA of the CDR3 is TGTGCCAGCAGTTCCGAAGGGGACGTCAACGCCTACAATGAGCAGTTCTTC. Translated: CASSSEGDVNAYNEQFF.

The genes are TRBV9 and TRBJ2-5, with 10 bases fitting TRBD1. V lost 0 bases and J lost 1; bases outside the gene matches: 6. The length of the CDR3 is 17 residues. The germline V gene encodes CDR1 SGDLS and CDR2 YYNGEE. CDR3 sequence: CASSVGTGGIAQETQYF. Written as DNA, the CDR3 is TGTGCCAGCAGCGTAGGGACAGGGGGAATAGCCCAAGAGACCCAGTACTTC.

This CDR3 reads CASSQSPGTGATEAFF. The CDR3 nucleotides are TGCGCCAGCAGTCAATCGCCTGGGACAGGGGCCACTGAAGCTTTCTTT. The genes are TRBV23-1 and TRBJ1-1; 10 bases are shared with TRBD1. TRBV23-1 is labeled an ORF, and its function is uncertain. The CDR3 contains 16 residues. V lost 0 bases, J lost 4 bases, and 5 bases stayed unmatched.

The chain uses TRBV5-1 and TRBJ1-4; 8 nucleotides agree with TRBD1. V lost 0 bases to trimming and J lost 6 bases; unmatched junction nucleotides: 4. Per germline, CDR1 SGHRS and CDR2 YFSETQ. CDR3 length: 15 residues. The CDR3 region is CASSLAGTGDEKLFF. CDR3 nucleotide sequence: TGCGCCAGCAGCTTGGCCGGGACAGGTGATGAAAAACTGTTTTTT.

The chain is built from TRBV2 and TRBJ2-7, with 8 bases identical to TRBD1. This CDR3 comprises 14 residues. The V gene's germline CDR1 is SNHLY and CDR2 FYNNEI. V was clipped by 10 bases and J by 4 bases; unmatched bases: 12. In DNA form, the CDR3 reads TGTGCCACCTCGTACAGGGGGGATAATTACGAGCAGTACTTC. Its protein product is CATSYRGDNYEQYF.

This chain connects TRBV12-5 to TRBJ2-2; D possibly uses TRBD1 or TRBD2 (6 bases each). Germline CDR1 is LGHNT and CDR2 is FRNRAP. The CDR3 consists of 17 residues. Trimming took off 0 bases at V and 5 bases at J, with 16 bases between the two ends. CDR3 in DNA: TGTGCTAGTGGTTTGGTACGGGGCGGAGGGGGAACCGGGGAGCTGTTTTTT. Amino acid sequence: CASGLVRGGGGTGELFF.

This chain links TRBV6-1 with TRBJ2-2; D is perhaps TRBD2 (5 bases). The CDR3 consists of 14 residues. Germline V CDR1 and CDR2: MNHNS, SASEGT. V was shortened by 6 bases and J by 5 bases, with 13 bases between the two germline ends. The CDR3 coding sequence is TGTGCCAGCAGGGACTCCACCCCAACCGGGGAGCTGTTTTTT. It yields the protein CASRDSTPTGELFF.